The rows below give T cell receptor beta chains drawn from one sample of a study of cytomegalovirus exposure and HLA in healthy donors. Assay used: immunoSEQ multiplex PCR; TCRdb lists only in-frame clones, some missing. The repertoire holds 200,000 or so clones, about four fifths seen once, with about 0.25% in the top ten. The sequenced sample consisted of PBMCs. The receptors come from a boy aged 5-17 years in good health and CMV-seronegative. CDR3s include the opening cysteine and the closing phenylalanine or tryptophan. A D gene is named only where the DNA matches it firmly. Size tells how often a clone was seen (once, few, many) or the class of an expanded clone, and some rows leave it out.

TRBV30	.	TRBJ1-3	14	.	TGTGCCTGGAGTTTCCCCTACTCTGGAAACACCATATATTTT	CAWSFPYSGNTIYF
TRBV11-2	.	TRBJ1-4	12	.	TGTGCCAGCAGCTCGACTAATGAAAAACTGTTTTTT	CASSSTNEKLFF
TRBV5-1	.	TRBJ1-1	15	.	TGCGCCAGCACCGACTCAACAGGGATTAACACTGAAGCTTTCTTT	CASTDSTGINTEAFF
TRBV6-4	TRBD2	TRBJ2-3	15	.	TGTGCCAGCAGTGAGCAGGGACTAGCATCAGATACGCAGTATTTT	CASSEQGLASDTQYF
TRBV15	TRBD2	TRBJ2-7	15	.	TGTGCCACCAGCAGAGTAGCGGGAGGCCCTTACGAGCAGTACTTC	CATSRVAGGPYEQYF
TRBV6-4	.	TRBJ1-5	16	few	TGTGCCAGCAGGGAGGGGCCGGGGTTTAGCAATCAGCCCCAGCATTTT	CASREGPGFSNQPQHF
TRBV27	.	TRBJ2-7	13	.	TGTGCCAGCAGTTTATCTCGTAGCTACGAGCAGTACTTC	CASSLSRSYEQYF
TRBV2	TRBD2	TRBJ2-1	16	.	TGTGCCAGCAGTGAAAGTGGCGGGAGGCCCTACAATGAGCAGTTCTTC	CASSESGGRPYNEQFF
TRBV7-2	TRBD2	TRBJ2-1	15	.	TGTGCCAGCAGCGCTCTCAGGCTAGCGGACAATGAGCAGTTCTTC	CASSALRLADNEQFF
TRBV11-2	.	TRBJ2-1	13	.	TGTGCCAGCAGCCCCTCGCCCGGCAATGAGCAGTTCTTC	CASSPSPGNEQFF
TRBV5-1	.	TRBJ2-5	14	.	TGCGCCAGCAGCTTACAGAGTTCAAAAGAGACCCAGTACTTC	CASSLQSSKETQYF
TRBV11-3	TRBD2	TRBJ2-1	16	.	TGTGCCAGCAACTTAGTCTTCGGGACTAGCGGCAATGAGCAGTTCTTC	CASNLVFGTSGNEQFF
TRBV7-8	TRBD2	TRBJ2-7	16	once	TGTGCCAGCAGCTTAGGGCTAGCGGGAGTCTCCTACGAGCAGTACTTC	CASSLGLAGVSYEQYF
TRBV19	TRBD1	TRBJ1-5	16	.	TGTGCCAGTAGTATAACACCGGGACAGTTAAGTCAGCCCCAGCATTTT	CASSITPGQLSQPQHF
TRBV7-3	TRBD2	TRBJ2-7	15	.	TGTGCCAGCAGCTTAATAAGTAGCGGGAGTAACGAGCAGTACTTC	CASSLISSGSNEQYF
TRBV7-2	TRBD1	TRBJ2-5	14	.	TGTGCCAGCAGCTCGGGGACAGCCCAAGAGACCCAGTACTTC	CASSSGTAQETQYF
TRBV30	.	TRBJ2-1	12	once	TGTGCCTGGAGTCCGACTTTCCATGAGCAGTTCTTC	CAWSPTFHEQFF
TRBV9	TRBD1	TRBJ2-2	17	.	TGTGCCAGCAGCGACCCCCCGGGACAGGCGAACACCGGGGAGCTGTTTTTT	CASSDPPGQANTGELFF
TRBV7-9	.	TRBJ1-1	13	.	TGTTCCAGCAGTACACGCCAGAACACTGAAGCTTTCTTT	CSSSTRQNTEAFF
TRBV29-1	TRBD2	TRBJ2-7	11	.	TGCAGCGTTGAGGCGGGGGACGAGCAGTACTTC	CSVEAGDEQYF
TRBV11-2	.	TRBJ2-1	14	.	TGTGCCAGCAGCTTCCAACGGGGGTTCAATGAGCAGTTCTTC	CASSFQRGFNEQFF
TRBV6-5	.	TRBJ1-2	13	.	TGTGCCAGCAGCCAAGAGGTCGCCCGGGGCTACACCTTC	CASSQEVARGYTF
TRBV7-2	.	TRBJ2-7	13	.	TGTGCCAGCAGCTTAGCGCAGGGGGGTGAGCAGTACTTC	CASSLAQGGEQYF
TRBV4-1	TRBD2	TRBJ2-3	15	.	TGCGCCAGCACCACAAGAACTAGCGGGACAGATACGCAGTATTTT	CASTTRTSGTDTQYF
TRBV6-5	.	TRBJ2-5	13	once	TGTGCCAGCAGTTATCAAAGGGGAGAGACCCAGTACTTC	CASSYQRGETQYF
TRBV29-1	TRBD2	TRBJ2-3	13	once	TGCAGCGTGCGAGCGGGGCCCCCAGATACGCAGTATTTT	CSVRAGPPDTQYF
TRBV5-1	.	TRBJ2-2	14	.	TGCGCCAGCAGCACAGGGAGTTTCACCGGGGAGCTGTTTTTT	CASSTGSFTGELFF
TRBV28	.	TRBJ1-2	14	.	TGTGCCAGCAGTTTCCAGGGGCGCGCCTATGGCTACACCTTC	CASSFQGRAYGYTF
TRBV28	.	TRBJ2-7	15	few	TGTGCCAGCAGTTCCCCTAGCATTTGGGTCTCCGAGCAGTACTTC	CASSSPSIWVSEQYF